This entry concerns a single T cell receptor (beta chain). Its antigen is not known. This sample was taken from a study of STAT5B mutations in CD4+ large granular lymphocyte leukemia. Study-level points and caveats: Main leukemic clonotypes were patient-specific, but more than 20% appeared at low frequency elsewhere. TRBV06-family usage was enriched in top patient clones (8/27) versus controls (2/35). CD4-sorted patient repertoires seemed more clonal than healthy CD4+ repertoires.

Controls came from buffy coats of healthy blood donors. With 7 bases removed from V and 0 bases from J, the gap between germline ends came to 28 bases. CDR3 length equals 19 residues. CDR1 is MDHEN and CDR2 is SYDVKM in the germline V gene. Generated by immunoSEQ multiplex PCR, the TCRdb table keeps only in-frame clones and is missing some. The profile covers tens of thousands of clones, with approximately 79% appearing a single time and 0.55% to 0.75% taken by the ten largest. This TCR was sampled from a human donor in good health. The sample was CD4+ T cells from blood buffy coats. This chain connects TRBV28 to TRBJ2-7, with D tentatively TRBD1 (5 bases). The CDR3 DNA follows: TGTGCCAGCATGAGTCTAGGCCCCAGGGCGACGGTTCGCTCCTACGAGCAGTACTTC. Translated, it gives CASMSLGPRATVRSYEQYF.